The present entry profiles one TCR beta chain with its context. There is no known antigen for this receptor. No much larger clone is present one base from it, and per-base qualities are unavailable. Each collaborating institution followed its own protocols to collect whole blood in K2EDTA tubes. For TCRbeta analysis, collaborators shipped samples as frozen whole blood, isolated PBMCs, or DNA extracted from either of those sample types. TCRbeta CDR3 regions were amplified from genomic DNA using the immunoSEQ Assay, a bias-controlled multiplex PCR. The authors processed their data as follows. Nucleated cell counts per sample were estimated from amplification of reference gene primers within the assay. To quantify the absolute abundance of each unique TCRbeta CDR3 rearrangement, sequence reads were collapsed and filtered. For each sample, productive Simpson clonality was calculated as the square root of Simpson's diversity index across productive rearrangements. The source is immuneACCESS, and TCRdb retained only in-frame sequences with V and J called. Part of the clones is not carried over; for the studies checked, unresolved V genes explain less than half of this, and the remainder is unexplained. V, J and clone size reflect that table, while D and trimming were determined from the DNA. The sample data list approximately 280,000 clones, and 89% of these were observed just once. The top ten constitute around 12% of the sample.

This specimen comes from a study of blood T cell repertoires in COVID-19 (dated by TCRdb to 2020 to 2021). Regarding the research as a whole: Samples from collaborators originated in the United States, Italy and Spain and spanned both the acute and convalescent phases of COVID-19. A freely available public database, intended as a resource for researchers studying the immune response to SARS-CoV-2, is where the repertoires were released. Nearly every sample came with metadata listing a de-identified subject ID, COVID-19 status, age in years and sex. Deeply sampled blood TCRbeta repertoires from subjects exposed to, actively infected with, or recovered from COVID-19 were included in the dataset. The prospective study material was composed of cDNA or gDNA derived from T cells, B-cell-depleted T cells, or PBMCs. Samples were obtained from the ongoing ImmuneRACE study (first 160 participants) and from about 1,300 subjects provided by 6 global collaborators. HLA class I and class II types, where available, came from metadata supplied by the sample provider rather than from assay-based typing. Broader findings and caveats from the paper: The quantity of clinical and demographic metadata differed by source and by participant and was supplied without curation.

Sequencing input: peripheral blood. The clonotype originates from a woman in her fifties or sixties with acute or convalescent COVID-19.

The DNA reads TGTGCCATCAGGAGCGGGGGCTCCTACGAGCAGTACTTC. Translated, it reads CAIRSGGSYEQYF. Recombination linked TRBV10-3 to TRBJ2-7; 8 junctional bases match TRBD2. For CDR1 and CDR2, the germline V gene lists ENHRY and SYGVKD. The CDR3 measures 13 amino acids from cysteine to phenylalanine. Solely the CDR3 DNA is kept, with 39 bases framed from the first base. At the junction V is shortened by 6 bases and J by 0 bases; bases outside the gene matches: 1.